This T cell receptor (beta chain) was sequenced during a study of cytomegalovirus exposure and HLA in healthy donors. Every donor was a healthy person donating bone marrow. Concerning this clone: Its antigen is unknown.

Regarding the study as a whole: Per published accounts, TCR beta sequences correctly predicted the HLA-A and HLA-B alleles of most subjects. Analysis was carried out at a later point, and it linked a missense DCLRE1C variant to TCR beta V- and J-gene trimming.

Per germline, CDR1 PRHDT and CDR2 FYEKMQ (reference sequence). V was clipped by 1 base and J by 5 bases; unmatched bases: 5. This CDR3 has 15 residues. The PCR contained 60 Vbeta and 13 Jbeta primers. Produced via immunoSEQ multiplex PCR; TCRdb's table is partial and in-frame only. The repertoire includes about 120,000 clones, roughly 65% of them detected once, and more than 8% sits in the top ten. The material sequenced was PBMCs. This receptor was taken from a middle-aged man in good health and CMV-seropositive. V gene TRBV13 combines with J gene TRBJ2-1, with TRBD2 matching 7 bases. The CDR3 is CASSLVAGVHNEQFF. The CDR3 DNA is TGTGCCAGCAGCTTAGTGGCGGGGGTTCACAATGAGCAGTTCTTC.